These T cell receptor beta chains were read from a single sample in a study of cytomegalovirus exposure and HLA in healthy donors. The table came from immunoSEQ multiplex PCR; TCRdb's copy has only in-frame clones and leaves some out. The sample has some 150,000 clones, approximately 79% seen once; the top ten hold 1.3% to 1.5%. Sample: PBMCs. The receptors stem from a man between 60 and 75 years old in good health and CMV-seronegative. The CDR3 runs from the conserved cysteine through the conserved F or W. A D gene is named only where the DNA matches it firmly. Only some rows state a clone size, as once, few, many or a class for expanded clones.

D gene,V gene,clone size,J gene,CDR3 protein,CDR3 DNA
.,TRBV30,few,TRBJ1-2,CAWRPQGKGYTF,TGTGCCTGGAGACCTCAGGGAAAGGGCTACACCTTC
TRBD1,TRBV27,.,TRBJ2-7,CASSPMTGYEQYF,TGTGCCAGCAGTCCAATGACAGGGTACGAGCAGTACTTC
TRBD1,TRBV28,.,TRBJ1-2,CASSTGGHNYGYTF,TGTGCCAGCAGCACAGGGGGCCACAACTATGGCTACACCTTC
TRBD2,TRBV6-1,.,TRBJ2-7,CASSEGLAGDGSPYEQYF,TGTGCCAGCAGTGAAGGACTAGCGGGAGACGGATCCCCCTACGAGCAGTACTTC
TRBD2,TRBV28,few,TRBJ2-7,CASSPRTSRYEQYF,TGTGCCAGCAGTCCGCGGACTAGCAGGTACGAGCAGTACTTC
.,TRBV5-5,.,TRBJ2-7,CASAPGDSYEQYF,TGTGCCAGCGCCCCGGGTGACTCCTACGAGCAGTACTTC
TRBD2,TRBV27,.,TRBJ2-7,CASSLTSGPSYEQYF,TGTGCCAGCAGTTTAACTAGCGGGCCCTCCTACGAGCAGTACTTC
.,TRBV5-6,few,TRBJ2-6,CASSLEHSGANVLTF,TGTGCCAGCAGCTTGGAGCACTCTGGGGCCAACGTCCTGACTTTC
TRBD2,TRBV5-4,once,TRBJ2-1,CASSLLRGGNEQFF,TGTGCCAGCAGCCTGCTTCGGGGGGGCAATGAGCAGTTCTTC
TRBD1,TRBV5-6,.,TRBJ2-7,CASSSQGASDEQYF,TGTGCCAGCAGCTCACAGGGGGCTAGCGACGAGCAGTACTTC
TRBD1,TRBV2,.,TRBJ2-7,CASKGQAYEQYF,TGTGCCAGCAAAGGACAGGCCTACGAGCAGTACTTC
TRBD1,TRBV7-2,.,TRBJ1-2,CASSPRRQGNYGYTF,TGTGCCAGCAGCCCTCGTAGACAGGGCAACTATGGCTACACCTTC
TRBD1,TRBV18,once,TRBJ1-3,CASSPDRGGNTIYF,TGTGCCAGCTCACCGGACAGGGGTGGAAACACCATATATTTT
TRBD1,TRBV6-5,.,TRBJ2-1,CASTYSSTGRNEQFF,TGTGCCAGCACCTATTCGTCGACAGGGCGGAATGAGCAGTTCTTC
TRBD2,TRBV7-3,.,TRBJ2-3,CASSLWGTSPDTQYF,TGTGCCAGCAGCTTATGGGGGACTAGCCCAGATACGCAGTATTTT
.,TRBV4-1,few,TRBJ2-1,CASSPAGRVNEQFF,TGCGCCAGCAGCCCCGCTGGTCGGGTTAATGAGCAGTTCTTC
TRBD1,TRBV29-1,.,TRBJ2-1,CSVENYRGVYNEQFF,TGCAGCGTCGAAAATTACAGGGGGGTATACAATGAGCAGTTCTTC
TRBD2,TRBV19,once,TRBJ2-3,CASSRTSGSADTQYF,TGTGCCAGTAGTAGAACTAGCGGGAGCGCAGATACGCAGTATTTT
.,TRBV7-9,.,TRBJ2-7,CASSLPLGQNEQYF,TGTGCCAGCAGCCTGCCTTTGGGGCAAAACGAGCAGTACTTC
.,TRBV4-3,.,TRBJ2-2,CASSPRGRTANTGELFF,TGCGCCAGCAGCCCCCGAGGTAGGACAGCGAACACCGGGGAGCTGTTTTTT
.,TRBV4-3,.,TRBJ1-1,CASSQEGGRGGTEAFF,TGCGCCAGCAGCCAAGAGGGGGGGCGCGGGGGCACTGAAGCTTTCTTT
.,TRBV5-1,.,TRBJ2-7,CASSLGPRETYEQYF,TGCGCCAGCAGCTTGGGCCCTAGGGAGACCTACGAGCAGTACTTC
TRBD1,TRBV4-1,once,TRBJ2-1,CASSLPGQGYNEQFF,TGCGCCAGCAGCCTACCGGGACAGGGGTACAATGAGCAGTTCTTC
TRBD2,TRBV9,.,TRBJ2-2,CASSVEGRATGELFF,TGTGCCAGCAGCGTAGAAGGGAGGGCCACCGGGGAGCTGTTTTTT
TRBD1,TRBV14,.,TRBJ2-3,CASSGTDRRYTDTQYF,TGTGCCAGCAGCGGGACGGACAGGCGGTACACAGATACGCAGTATTTT
.,TRBV10-3,.,TRBJ2-1,CAISDPRVRVSDEQFF,TGTGCCATCAGCGATCCCAGGGTTCGCGTCTCGGATGAGCAGTTCTTC
TRBD2,TRBV5-1,.,TRBJ2-3,CASSLAASGGTDTQYF,TGCGCCAGCAGCTTGGCGGCTAGCGGGGGCACAGATACGCAGTATTTT
TRBD2,TRBV11-2,once,TRBJ2-5,CASSLAGGPGTQYF,TGTGCCAGCAGCTTAGCGGGAGGGCCCGGGACCCAGTACTTC
.,TRBV29-1,.,TRBJ2-7,CSVEEVGGSGEQYF,TGCAGCGTTGAAGAAGTAGGCGGTTCGGGAGAGCAGTACTTC
.,TRBV6-6,.,TRBJ1-1,CASGQNFNTEAFF,TGTGCCAGCGGACAAAACTTTAACACTGAAGCTTTCTTT